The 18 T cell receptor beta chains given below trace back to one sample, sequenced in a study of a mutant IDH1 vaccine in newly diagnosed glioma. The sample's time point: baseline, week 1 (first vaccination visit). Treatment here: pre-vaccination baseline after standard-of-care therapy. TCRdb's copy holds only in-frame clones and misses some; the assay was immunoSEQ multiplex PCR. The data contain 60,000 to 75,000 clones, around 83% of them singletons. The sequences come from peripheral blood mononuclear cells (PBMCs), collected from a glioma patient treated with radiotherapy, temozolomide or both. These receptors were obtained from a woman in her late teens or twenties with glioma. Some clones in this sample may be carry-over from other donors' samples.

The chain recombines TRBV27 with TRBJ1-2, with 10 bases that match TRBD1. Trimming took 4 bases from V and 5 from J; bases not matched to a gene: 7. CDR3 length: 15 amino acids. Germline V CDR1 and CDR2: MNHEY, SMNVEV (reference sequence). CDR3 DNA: TGTGCCAGCAGTTCGGACAGGGGGTGGGGGTATGGCTACACCTTC. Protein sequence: CASSSDRGWGYGYTF.

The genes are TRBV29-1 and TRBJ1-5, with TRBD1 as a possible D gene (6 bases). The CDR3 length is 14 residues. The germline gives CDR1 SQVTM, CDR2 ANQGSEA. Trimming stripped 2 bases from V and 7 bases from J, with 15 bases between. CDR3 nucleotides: TGCAGCGTTGAAACCCGGGGGCCCCGGCAGCCCCAGCATTTT. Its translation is CSVETRGPRQPQHF. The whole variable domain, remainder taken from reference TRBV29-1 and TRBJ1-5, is SAVISQKPSRDICQRGTSLTIQCQVDSQVTMMFWYRQQPGQSLTLIATANQGSEATYESGFVIDKFPISRPNLTFSTLTVSNMSPEDSSIYLCSVETRGPRQPQHFGDGTRLSIL.

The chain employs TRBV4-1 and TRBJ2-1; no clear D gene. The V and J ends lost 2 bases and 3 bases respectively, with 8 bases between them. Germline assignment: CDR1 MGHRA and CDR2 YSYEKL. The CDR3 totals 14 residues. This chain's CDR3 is CASSQQLGYNEQFF. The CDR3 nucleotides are TGCGCCAGCAGCCAACAGTTAGGCTACAATGAGCAGTTCTTC.

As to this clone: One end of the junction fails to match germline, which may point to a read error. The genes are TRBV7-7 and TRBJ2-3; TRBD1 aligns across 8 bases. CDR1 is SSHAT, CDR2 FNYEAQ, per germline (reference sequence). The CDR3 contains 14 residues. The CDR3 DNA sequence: TGTGCTAGCAGCTTGCGGACAGGGACAGATACGCAGTATTTT. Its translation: CASSLRTGTDTQYF.

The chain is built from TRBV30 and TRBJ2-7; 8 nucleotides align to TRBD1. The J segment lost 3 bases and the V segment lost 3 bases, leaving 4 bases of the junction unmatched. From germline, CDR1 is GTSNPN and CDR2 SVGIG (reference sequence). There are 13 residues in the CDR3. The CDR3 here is CAWRGTGRYEQYF. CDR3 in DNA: TGTGCCTGGAGAGGGACAGGTCGCTACGAGCAGTACTTC.

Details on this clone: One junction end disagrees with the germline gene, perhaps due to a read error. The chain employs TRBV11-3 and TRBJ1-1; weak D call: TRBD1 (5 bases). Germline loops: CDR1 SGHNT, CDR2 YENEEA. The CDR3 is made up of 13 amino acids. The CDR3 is CASSIKLGTGAFF. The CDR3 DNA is TGTGCCAGCAGCATTAAGTTGGGGACTGGAGCTTTCTTT.

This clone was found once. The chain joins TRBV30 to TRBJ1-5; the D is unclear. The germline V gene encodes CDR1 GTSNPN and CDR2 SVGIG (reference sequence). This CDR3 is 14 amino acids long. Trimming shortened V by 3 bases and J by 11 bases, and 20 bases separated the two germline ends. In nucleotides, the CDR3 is TGTGCCTGGAGCCTCCCCGTTGGTACTGGGACCCAGCATTTT. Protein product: CAWSLPVGTGTQHF.

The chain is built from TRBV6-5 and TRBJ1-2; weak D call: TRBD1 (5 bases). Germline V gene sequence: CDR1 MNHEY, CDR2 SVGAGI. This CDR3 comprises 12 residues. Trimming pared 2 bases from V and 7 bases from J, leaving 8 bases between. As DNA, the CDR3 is TGTGCCAGCAGTTACGGACACTCTGGCTACACCTTC. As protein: CASSYGHSGYTF.

The CDR3 here is CASRVDAGNTIYF. CDR3 coding DNA: TGTGCCAGTAGGGTGGATGCTGGAAACACCATATATTTT. V usage is TRBV19 and J usage is TRBJ1-3; D call uncertain. In germline, CDR1 is LNHDA, CDR2 SQIVND (reference sequence). The ends were cut back, 6 bases at V and 2 bases at J, with 8 bases in the middle. The CDR3 covers 13 residues.

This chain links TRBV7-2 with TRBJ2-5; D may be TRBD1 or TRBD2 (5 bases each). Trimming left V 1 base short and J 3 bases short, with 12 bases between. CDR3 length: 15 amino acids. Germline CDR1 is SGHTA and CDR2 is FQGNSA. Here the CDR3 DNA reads TGTGCCAGCAGCTTAGGAGGGGCCCCAGAAGAGACCCAGTACTTC. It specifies CASSLGGAPEETQYF.

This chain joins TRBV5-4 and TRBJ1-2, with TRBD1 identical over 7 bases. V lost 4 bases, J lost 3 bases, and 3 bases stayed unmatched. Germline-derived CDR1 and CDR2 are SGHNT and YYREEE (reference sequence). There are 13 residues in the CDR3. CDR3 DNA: TGTGCCAGCAGCCCTGACAGGGACTATGGCTACACCTTC. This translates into CASSPDRDYGYTF.

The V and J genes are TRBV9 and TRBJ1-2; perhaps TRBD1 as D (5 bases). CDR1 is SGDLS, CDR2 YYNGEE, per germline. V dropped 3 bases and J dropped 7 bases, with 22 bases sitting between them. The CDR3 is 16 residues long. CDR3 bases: TGTGCCAGCAGCGCGAATCCCCAGGAGGGGATGATTGGCTACACCTTC. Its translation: CASSANPQEGMIGYTF.

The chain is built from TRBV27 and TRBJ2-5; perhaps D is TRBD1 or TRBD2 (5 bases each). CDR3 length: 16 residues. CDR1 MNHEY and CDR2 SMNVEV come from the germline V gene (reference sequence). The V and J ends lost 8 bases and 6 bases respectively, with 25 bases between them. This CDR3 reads CASGAPKSTRGKTQYF. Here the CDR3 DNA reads TGTGCCAGCGGGGCTCCCAAGAGTACTAGGGGAAAGACCCAGTACTTC.

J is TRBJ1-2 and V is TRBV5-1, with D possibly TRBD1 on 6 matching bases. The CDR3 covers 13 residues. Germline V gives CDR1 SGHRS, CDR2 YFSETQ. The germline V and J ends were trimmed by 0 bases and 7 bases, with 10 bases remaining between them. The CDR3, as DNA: TGCGCCAGCAGCTTGGAGGAGGGGGGTGGCTACACCTTC. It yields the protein CASSLEEGGGYTF.

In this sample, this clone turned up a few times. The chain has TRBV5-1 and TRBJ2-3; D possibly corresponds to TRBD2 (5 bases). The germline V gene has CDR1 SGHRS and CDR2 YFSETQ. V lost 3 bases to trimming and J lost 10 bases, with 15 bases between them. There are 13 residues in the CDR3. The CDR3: CASSSELVGAQYF. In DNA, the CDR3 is TGCGCCAGCAGCTCCGAACTAGTCGGCGCGCAGTATTTT.

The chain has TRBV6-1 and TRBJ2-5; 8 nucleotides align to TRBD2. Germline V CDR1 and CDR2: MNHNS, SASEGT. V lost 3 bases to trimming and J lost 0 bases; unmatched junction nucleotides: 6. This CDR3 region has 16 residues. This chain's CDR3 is CASSDPGLEYQETQYF. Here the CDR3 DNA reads TGTGCCAGCAGTGATCCGGGACTAGAGTACCAAGAGACCCAGTACTTC.

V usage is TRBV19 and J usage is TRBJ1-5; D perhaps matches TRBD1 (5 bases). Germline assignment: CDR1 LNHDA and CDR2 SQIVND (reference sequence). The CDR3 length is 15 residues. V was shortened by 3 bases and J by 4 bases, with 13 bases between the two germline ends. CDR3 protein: CASSIQGRVNQPQHF. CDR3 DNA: TGTGCCAGTAGTATCCAGGGACGGGTAAATCAGCCCCAGCATTTT.

The CDR3 coding sequence is TGTGCCAGCAGCCTCGACAGGCGGTTTGAAGCTTTCTTT. Its translation: CASSLDRRFEAFF. The gene calls are TRBV7-2 and TRBJ1-1; the D gene is possibly TRBD1 (6 bases). From germline, CDR1 is SGHTA and CDR2 FQGNSA. The CDR3 sequence is 13 residues long. V dropped 5 bases and J dropped 7 bases, with 14 bases sitting between them. Supplemented by reference TRBV7-2 and TRBJ1-1, the full variable domain reads GAGVSQSPSNKVTEKGKDVELRCDPISGHTALYWYRQSLGQGLEFLIYFQGNSAPDKSGLPSDRFSAERTGGSVSTLTIQRTQQEDSAVYLCASSLDRRFEAFFGQGTRLTVV.